The present T cell receptor (beta chain) was sequenced within a study of PD-1 and CTLA-4 blockade in melanoma. V lost 4 bases to trimming and J lost 0 bases; unmatched junction nucleotides: 6. CDR3 length: 15 residues. CDR1 GTSNPN and CDR2 SVGIG come from the germline V gene (reference sequence). This table comes from immunoSEQ multiplex PCR, and its TCRdb copy is limited to in-frame clones, with some not included. The sample shows approximately 17,000 clones, approximately 70% of them seen only once. J is TRBJ2-3 and V is TRBV30; 8 bases map to TRBD1. The sequencing here drew on CD8+ T cells from peripheral blood, taken from a patient given anti-PD-1 treatment. The receptor comes from a human donor with melanoma. For the CDR3, the DNA is TGTGCCTGGACCATGACAGGGGCTAGCACAGATACGCAGTATTTT. Its translation: CAWTMTGASTDTQYF.